This TCR beta chain was sequenced in a study of CD8 T cells in Susac syndrome. Random hexamers served to reverse transcribe roughly 0.45 to 1 ug RNA. TCRdb re-derived calls from the immunoSEQ multiplex PCR reads in MiXCR, one entry per CDR3 protein. The profile covers approximately 160,000 distinct CDR3 sequences, with 93% appearing a single time and roughly 0.13% taken by the ten largest. TCR beta from blood CD8+ and CD4+ T cells was sequenced. The V gene's germline CDR1 is MGHRA and CDR2 YSYEKL. The CDR3 totals 16 residues. The germline V and J ends were trimmed by 1 base and 0 bases, with 9 bases remaining between them.

The receptor was derived from a human donor in good health. The chain joins TRBV4-1 to TRBJ2-2; D not resolved. The sample taken for sequencing was CD4+ T cells from PBMCs. CDR3 sequence reads: CASSQVEDTNTGELFF. CDR3 DNA sequence: TGCGCCAGCAGCCAAGTCGAAGACACGAACACCGGGGAGCTGTTTTTT.